This T cell receptor (beta chain) is from a study of T cells expressing NK-cell markers. A remark on this clonotype: Antigen: not known.

The study's findings and limits: In 5 to 7 donors, dominant CD3+CD56+NKG2C+ clones formed roughly 1.0-7.5% of CD8+ cells. The study found these clonotypes also leading the CD3+CD56-NKG2C+ fraction in a few donors.

Synthesis of TCR beta cDNA relied on 5'RACE template switching carrying UMIs. TCRdb reprocessed the 5' RACE reads and keeps a single row for each CDR3 protein, giving no DNA. Its listing shows about 260,000 distinct CDR3 sequences. Material for sequencing was blood T cells: a sorted CD56 or NKG2C T cell subset, CD4+ or CD8+ T cells, or bulk PBMC T cells (not recorded which). The sequence was obtained from a woman between 18 and 70 years old in good health.

The CDR3 is CASSPGTSGSGTYNEQFF. The chain has TRBV18 and TRBJ2-1; the TCRdb D gene call, TRBD2, has no DNA to confirm it. CDR1 and CDR2 (germline): KGHSH, LQKENI. This CDR3 contains 18 residues.